These T cell receptor beta chains were read from a single sample in a study of ipilimumab plus nivolumab after autologous stem cell transplantation. Assay: immunoSEQ multiplex PCR; the TCRdb copy retains only in-frame clones and omits some. The repertoire includes around 21,000 clones, 77% of them detected once, and over 15% sits in the top ten. Sequences were derived from PBMCs, sampled in a trial of ipilimumab plus nivolumab as post-transplant consolidation. The receptor set was obtained from a male donor with diffuse large B-cell lymphoma. CDR3s include the opening cysteine and the closing phenylalanine or tryptophan. D genes are given only for firm matches. Some rows mark clone size as missing; the rest say once, few, many or name a class of expanded clone.

length	V	J	D	size	DNA	CDR3
19	TRBV7-8	TRBJ2-3	.	.	TGTGCCAGCAGCCGTCGGGGGACAGTAGCAACCCGTGTTACAGATACGCAGTATTTT	CASSRRGTVATRVTDTQYF
14	TRBV5-1	TRBJ1-4	.	once	TGCGCCAGCAGCTCAGGGCCTACTAATGAAAAACTGTTTTTT	CASSSGPTNEKLFF
14	TRBV19	TRBJ1-1	TRBD1	.	TGTGCCAGTAGTATGGGACAGGGGTGGACTGAAGCTTTCTTT	CASSMGQGWTEAFF
14	TRBV18	TRBJ2-7	TRBD1	.	TGTGCCAGCTCACCACGGACAGGGGTCTACGAGCAGTACTTC	CASSPRTGVYEQYF
15	TRBV15	TRBJ1-2	.	once	TGTGCCACCAGCAGAGTCCCGGGAACCAGCTATGGCTACACCTTC	CATSRVPGTSYGYTF
16	TRBV30	TRBJ2-2	TRBD2	once	TGTGCCTGGAGTCTAGCGGGGGGTCAATACACCGGGGAGCTGTTTTTT	CAWSLAGGQYTGELFF
15	TRBV7-9	TRBJ2-3	.	.	TGTGCCAGCAGCTCAGCGAGGGGGGCGGGAGATACGCAGTATTTT	CASSSARGAGDTQYF
11	TRBV9	TRBJ2-7	.	.	TGTGCCAGCAGCGTCGGCTACGAGCAGTACTTC	CASSVGYEQYF
14	TRBV5-4	TRBJ2-1	.	.	TGTGCCAGCAGCCTCAACGACGGGTACAATGAGCAGTTCTTC	CASSLNDGYNEQFF
15	TRBV28	TRBJ1-3	TRBD1	.	TGTGCCAGCAGCAGGACAGGGGCCTCTGGAAACACCATATATTTT	CASSRTGASGNTIYF
16	TRBV27	TRBJ2-7	TRBD2	once	TGTGCCAGCAGTTTATGGGATGCGCGGGGGACCTACGAGCAGTACTTC	CASSLWDARGTYEQYF
14	TRBV9	TRBJ1-1	.	.	TGTGCCAGCAGCGTAGATCACAGCCGGTCTGAAGCTTTCTTT	CASSVDHSRSEAFF
16	TRBV28	TRBJ1-1	.	.	TGTGCCAGCAGTTTCTGGGGCGAGCGGAGGGACACTGAAGCTTTCTTT	CASSFWGERRDTEAFF
13	TRBV6-6	TRBJ1-1	.	many	TGTGCCAGCAGTGACGGGAAGAACACTGAAGCTTTCTTT	CASSDGKNTEAFF
13	TRBV18	TRBJ2-5	.	.	TGTGCCAGCTCACCAGCAGGGGCAGAGACCCAGTACTTC	CASSPAGAETQYF
16	TRBV9	TRBJ2-2	.	few	TGTGCCAGCAGGTCTACCCCCCGCAGGAGCTCCGGGGAGCTGTTTTTT	CASRSTPRRSSGELFF
11	TRBV20-1	TRBJ2-7	.	.	TGCAGTGCTAGTGGGGGCCACGAGCAGTACTTC	CSASGGHEQYF
17	TRBV7-9	TRBJ1-4	TRBD1	.	TGTGCCAGCAGCCGTGGCAGGGGGATCCCAACTAATGAAAAACTGTTTTTT	CASSRGRGIPTNEKLFF
14	TRBV5-6	TRBJ2-3	.	.	TGTGCCAGCAGCTTGGCCATTTCCCCGGATACGCAGTATTTT	CASSLAISPDTQYF
15	TRBV28	TRBJ2-3	.	.	TGTGCCAGCAGTTTAGAGGGAGCTAGCACAGATACGCAGTATTTT	CASSLEGASTDTQYF
14	TRBV5-1	TRBJ2-5	TRBD2	.	TGCGCCAGCACCCGTGGGGGGGAGTGGGAGACCCAGTACTTC	CASTRGGEWETQYF
15	TRBV27	TRBJ2-6	.	few	TGTGCCAGCAGTCGGGCAGGCTCTGAAGCCAACGTCCTGACTTTC	CASSRAGSEANVLTF
12	TRBV5-4	TRBJ1-6	.	.	TGTGCCAGCAGCCTTATCCTAGGACCCCTCCACTTT	CASSLILGPLHF
14	TRBV7-8	TRBJ1-5	.	.	TGTGCCAGCAGCTCCCAGGGTGTTCAGCAGCCCCAGCATTTT	CASSSQGVQQPQHF
11	TRBV11-1	TRBJ2-3	TRBD2	.	TGTGCCAGCAGCTTTCGGGGGGGCACGTATTTT	CASSFRGGTYF
15	TRBV7-2	TRBJ2-1	.	.	TGTGCCAGCAGCTTAGCGGATAGCGACTACAATGAGCAGTTCTTC	CASSLADSDYNEQFF
15	TRBV7-2	TRBJ1-1	TRBD1	.	TGTGCCAGCAGCTTAGCCGGGACAGGGTCGTCTGAAGCTTTCTTT	CASSLAGTGSSEAFF
16	TRBV19	TRBJ1-6	.	.	TGTGCCAGTAGTGCAAACAGGATCTCCTATAATTCACCCCTCCACTTT	CASSANRISYNSPLHF
13	TRBV14	TRBJ2-7	.	.	TGTGCCAGCAGCCAAGTCGGGAGCTACGAGCAGTACTTC	CASSQVGSYEQYF
14	TRBV5-1	TRBJ2-7	.	.	TGCGCCAGCAGCATCACAGGGCCCCTCTACGAGCAGTACTTC	CASSITGPLYEQYF
14	TRBV29-1	TRBJ2-2	TRBD1	.	TGCAGCGGTCGACAGGGGGGCGACACCGGGGAGCTGTTTTTT	CSGRQGGDTGELFF
16	TRBV6-5	TRBJ1-3	.	.	TGTGCCAGCAGTTCTCGGGGGATCCCAGCTGGAAACACCATATATTTT	CASSSRGIPAGNTIYF
16	TRBV2	TRBJ2-1	TRBD2	.	TGTGCCAGCAGTCCCAGGACTAGCGGGGCCCGCTATGAGCAGTTCTTC	CASSPRTSGARYEQFF
15	TRBV28	TRBJ1-5	.	once	TGTGCCAGCAGTTTACCTTCCGTAAGGAATCAGCCCCAGCATTTT	CASSLPSVRNQPQHF
12	TRBV11-2	TRBJ2-7	.	.	TGTGCCAGCAGCCCCGGGTACTACGAGCAGTACTTC	CASSPGYYEQYF
16	TRBV5-4	TRBJ2-2	.	.	TGTGCCAGCAGCAAAGGACAGAATTCGAACACCGGGGAGCTGTTTTTT	CASSKGQNSNTGELFF
13	TRBV6-1	TRBJ1-4	.	few	TGTGCCAGCAGTGACAGGGAGAATGAAAAACTGTTTTTT	CASSDRENEKLFF
14	TRBV27	TRBJ2-7	.	medium-sized	TGTGCCAGCATTGAGAATCTTGCTCCATACGAGCAGTACTTC	CASIENLAPYEQYF
15	TRBV7-9	TRBJ2-1	TRBD2	.	TGTGCCAGCAGCTTATTACTAGCGGCGAACAATGAGCAGTTCTTC	CASSLLLAANNEQFF
17	TRBV2	TRBJ2-3	TRBD2	.	TGTGCCAGCAGGGGGACTAGCGGGGGGTTCAGCACAGATACGCAGTATTTT	CASRGTSGGFSTDTQYF